One and the same sample provided the 24 T cell receptor beta chains below, sequenced in a study of chemoradiotherapy in HPV16-positive cancers. Data came from immunoSEQ multiplex PCR; TCRdb stores just in-frame clones and leaves some out. The sample contains several thousand clones, around 80% of which appear only once. This sample was obtained from a patient who underwent chemoradiotherapy. The source of these receptors is a human donor with HPV-associated anogenital cancer.

The chain carries TRBV5-5 and TRBJ1-4; D gene unclear. V was shortened by 1 base and J by 4 bases, with 5 bases between the two germline ends. Per germline, CDR1 SGHKS and CDR2 YYEKEE (reference sequence). CDR3 length: 13 residues. CDR3 in DNA: TGTGCCAGCAGCTTGCTGAATAATGAAAAACTGTTTTTT. This codes for CASSLLNNEKLFF.

This chain uses TRBV5-5 with TRBJ1-2; maybe TRBD1 (6 bases). Germline V lookup: CDR1 SGHKS, CDR2 YYEKEE (reference sequence). CDR3 size: 13 residues. V was shortened by 7 bases and J by 3 bases, with 13 bases between the two germline ends. In DNA form, the CDR3 reads TGTGCCAGCGGTCAGGGGACGGACTATGGCTACACCTTC. Translation gives CASGQGTDYGYTF.

The gene calls are TRBV18 and TRBJ1-2; 7 bases match TRBD1. CDR3 length: 13 amino acids. The germline V gene has CDR1 KGHSH and CDR2 LQKENI. Trimming cost V 2 bases and J 8 bases; bases outside gene matches: 5. Here the CDR3 reads CASSPEGAQGYTF. As DNA, the CDR3 is TGTGCCAGCTCACCAGAGGGGGCGCAAGGCTACACCTTC.

The genes are TRBV4-3 and TRBJ1-5; D unclear. The CDR3 covers 13 residues. Germline V lookup: CDR1 LGHNA, CDR2 YSLEER. V lost 3 bases to trimming and J lost 9 bases, with 12 bases between them. CDR3 loop: CASSQAAEGPQHF. The DNA of the CDR3 is TGCGCCAGCAGCCAGGCCGCCGAGGGGCCCCAGCATTTT.

The chain employs TRBV9 and TRBJ1-2; TRBD1 matches 9 bases. CDR1 and CDR2 (germline): SGDLS, YYNGEE. V dropped 2 bases and J dropped 6; count of bases not matched to a gene: 11. This CDR3 has 16 residues. The DNA of the CDR3 is TGTGCCAGCAGCGTTAATTCCGGACAGGGGAAGAATGGCTACACCTTC. This gives the protein CASSVNSGQGKNGYTF. Full variable domain (rest looked up from reference TRBV9 and TRBJ1-2): DSGVTQTPKHLITATGQRVTLRCSPRSGDLSVYWYQQSLDQGLQFLIQYYNGEERAKGNILERFSAQQFPDLHSELNLSSLELGDSALYFCASSVNSGQGKNGYTFGSGTRLTVV.

This rearrangement joins TRBV7-2 to TRBJ2-4; D is unresolved. CDR1 SGHTA and CDR2 FQGNSA come from the germline V gene. V was shortened by 5 bases and J by 0 bases, with 11 bases between the two germline ends. CDR3 length: 15 residues. CDR3 DNA: TGTGCCAGCAGCCCGGCTCGCCTAGCCAAAAACATTCAGTACTTC. This gives the protein CASSPARLAKNIQYF.

As DNA, the CDR3 is TGTGCCAGCAGCTTGGGTGACGGAGGAAACATCATTCAGTACTTC. It specifies CASSLGDGGNIIQYF. The chain employs TRBV5-4 and TRBJ2-4, with D maybe TRBD2 (5 bases). V lost 0 bases, J lost 9 bases, and 16 bases lay in between. CDR1 is SGHNT, CDR2 YYREEE, per germline (reference sequence). The CDR3 runs to 15 residues.

The V and J genes are TRBV5-1 and TRBJ1-2; 10 bases agree with TRBD1. Trimming cost V 0 bases and J 3 bases; bases outside gene matches: 2. The CDR3 runs to 15 residues. The germline V gene has CDR1 SGHRS and CDR2 YFSETQ. CDR3 in DNA: TGCGCCAGCAGCTTGGCCGGGACAGGGGACTATGGCTACACCTTC. Translated, it gives CASSLAGTGDYGYTF.

The gene calls are TRBV7-9 and TRBJ1-6; a possible D gene is TRBD1 (6 bases). Looked up from germline, CDR1 is SEHNR and CDR2 is FQNEAQ (reference sequence). V was cut by 1 base and J by 7 bases, with 14 bases left in between. CDR3 length equals 16 residues. The CDR3 sequence: CASSLEAGVMNSPLHF. The DNA of the CDR3 is TGTGCCAGCAGCTTAGAGGCAGGGGTCATGAATTCACCCCTCCACTTT.

The genes are TRBV9 and TRBJ2-2; D is undetermined. Germline V gene data show CDR1 as SGDLS and CDR2 as YYNGEE. CDR3 length: 15 residues. Trimming stripped 0 bases from V and 1 base from J, with 7 bases between. CDR3 loop: CASSVGGENTGELFF. The CDR3 DNA follows: TGTGCCAGCAGCGTAGGTGGAGAGAACACCGGGGAGCTGTTTTTT.

The V and J genes are TRBV5-1 and TRBJ2-5; 11 nucleotides align to TRBD1. Germline CDR1 and CDR2: SGHRS and YFSETQ. The length of the CDR3 is 17 residues. With V trimmed by 4 bases and J by 1 base, 9 bases remained unmatched. The CDR3: CASSGLGQGDRQETQYF. In DNA, the CDR3 is TGCGCCAGCAGCGGCCTGGGACAGGGGGATCGCCAAGAGACCCAGTACTTC.

This chain uses TRBV18 with TRBJ2-7, with D possibly being TRBD1 (5 bases). This CDR3 has 13 residues. Germline V gene sequence: CDR1 KGHSH, CDR2 LQKENI. Trimming removed 4 bases from V and 6 bases from J, with 13 bases in between. The CDR3 nucleotides read TGTGCCAGCTCACAAGGCAGGGCTGGCGAGCAGTACTTC. It is translated as CASSQGRAGEQYF.

This clone was seen once. The chain carries TRBV30 and TRBJ1-2, with 11 bases matching TRBD1. The CDR3 covers 13 residues. Germline V gene sequence: CDR1 GTSNPN, CDR2 SVGIG (reference sequence). V shed 5 bases and J 4 bases; nucleotides not matched to a gene: 3. Written as DNA, the CDR3 is TGTGCCTGGGGGACAGGGGGGGTCTATGGCTACACCTTC. It translates to CAWGTGGVYGYTF.

This chain joins TRBV7-2 and TRBJ2-5; the D gene is possibly TRBD2 (6 bases). Between the trimmed V and J ends, which lost 1 base and 5 bases, there was a span of 11 bases. CDR3 size: 14 residues. Germline V gene data show CDR1 as SGHTA and CDR2 as FQGNSA. CDR3 DNA: TGTGCCAGCAGCTTAGGCGGGGCGCAGGAGACCCAGTACTTC. Translation gives CASSLGGAQETQYF.

CDR3 sequence: CASSLTGTSSTDTQYF. The CDR3 DNA sequence: TGTGCCAGCAGCTTAACAGGTACCTCTAGCACAGATACGCAGTATTTT. V is TRBV7-2 and J is TRBJ2-3, with D possibly TRBD1 on 5 matching bases. This CDR3 spans 16 amino acids. CDR1 is SGHTA, CDR2 FQGNSA, per germline. V was clipped by 2 bases and J by 0 bases, with 12 bases between them.

The chain carries TRBV7-2 and TRBJ2-5; 11 bases match TRBD2. The length of the CDR3 is 15 residues. The trim removed 2 bases at V and 5 bases at J, leaving 4 bases unmatched. CDR1 is SGHTA and CDR2 is FQGNSA in the germline V gene. Here the CDR3 reads CASSLPLAGGETQYF. The DNA for the CDR3 is TGTGCCAGCAGCTTACCCCTAGCGGGGGGTGAGACCCAGTACTTC.

The chain is built from TRBV4-2 and TRBJ2-1; 7 nucleotides agree with TRBD1. Germline values: CDR1 LGHNA, CDR2 YNFKEQ. V lost 0 bases and J lost 8; bases outside the gene matches: 10. CDR3 size: 16 residues. CDR3 bases: TGTGCCAGCAGCCAAGACCAGGTAGGGGGCAGGGATGAGCAGTTCTTC. Its translation is CASSQDQVGGRDEQFF.

The V call is TRBV2, the J call TRBJ1-2, with D possibly matching TRBD1 (6 bases). Germline-derived CDR1 and CDR2 are SNHLY and FYNNEI. V was trimmed by 10 bases and J by 3 bases, leaving 15 bases between them. CDR3 size: 13 residues. The CDR3 DNA is TGTGCCACCACAGGGAGTGGGTACTATGGCTACACCTTC. Its translation: CATTGSGYYGYTF.

The J gene is TRBJ1-2, the V gene TRBV5-1; D unclear. The ends were cut back, 4 bases at V and 4 bases at J, with 11 bases in the middle. Germline CDR1 and CDR2: SGHRS and YFSETQ. This CDR3 comprises 13 residues. In DNA form, the CDR3 reads TGCGCCAGCAGCCAAGACGGCCTCTATGGCTACACCTTC. Translation: CASSQDGLYGYTF.

V usage is TRBV10-3 and J usage is TRBJ2-6, with 9 nucleotides matching TRBD1. Per the germline V gene, CDR1 is ENHRY and CDR2 is SYGVKD. The CDR3 spans 19 residues. V trimming: 0 bases; J trimming: 1 base; junction bases outside the gene matches: 7. DNA for the CDR3: TGTGCCATCAGTGAGTCTGTCCGGGACAGGGTTTCTGGGGCCAACGTCCTGACTTTC. Amino acids: CAISESVRDRVSGANVLTF.

In the case of this clone: At one of its ends the junction is not consistent with the germline gene, which may arise from a read error. The chain combines TRBV7-7 with TRBJ1-5; D gene unclear. The germline CDR1 and CDR2 sequences are SSHAT and FNYEAQ (reference sequence). The length of the CDR3 is 13 residues. The DNA of the CDR3 is TGTGCTAGCAGCCAGGACGAAACCCAGCCCCAGCATTTT. Translated: CASSQDETQPQHF.

The table lists this clone with a few counts. V usage is TRBV11-2 and J usage is TRBJ1-6; D is undetermined. From germline, CDR1 is SGHAT and CDR2 FQNNGV. V was shortened by 2 bases and J by 8 bases, with 13 bases between the two germline ends. The CDR3 has 15 amino acids. The CDR3 loop is CASSLLPLPHSPLHF. The CDR3 DNA is TGTGCCAGCAGCTTATTACCCCTTCCCCATTCACCCCTCCACTTT. The variable domain in full, completed from reference TRBV11-2 and TRBJ1-6, reads EAGVAQSPRYKIIEKRQSVAFWCNPISGHATLYWYQQILGQGPKLLIQFQNNGVVDDSQLPKDRFSAERLKGVDSTLKIQPAKLEDSAVYLCASSLLPLPHSPLHFGNGTRLTVT.

The chain employs TRBV21-1 and TRBJ1-1. TRBV21-1 is a pseudogene segment. This CDR3 spans 15 amino acids. CDR3 residues: CASRQQGGSGTEAFF. The CDR3 coding sequence is TGTGCCAGCAGGCAACAGGGTGGTAGCGGCACTGAAGCTTTCTTT.

This clone was seen only once. The rearrangement links TRBV6-5 to TRBJ2-3; 8 positions match TRBD2. The length of the CDR3 is 14 residues. V trimming: 4 bases; J trimming: 6 bases; junction bases outside the gene matches: 6. Germline V lookup: CDR1 MNHEY, CDR2 SVGAGI. As DNA, the CDR3 is TGTGCCAGCAGTTTAACTAGCGGTCACGATACGCAGTATTTT. This gives the protein CASSLTSGHDTQYF.